The rows below give T cell receptor beta chains drawn from one sample of a study of OX40 agonist ivuxolimab in advanced cancers. The data were produced by immunoSEQ multiplex PCR, yet TCRdb's version contains in-frame clones alone and is incomplete. The table has approximately 70,000 clones, 65% to 90% seen once. This material consisted of CD4+ or CD8+ T cells sorted from blood, taken in a trial of the OX40 agonist ivuxolimab. The receptors originated from an adult with an advanced solid tumor such as melanoma, head and neck, liver or kidney cancer. CDR3s include the opening cysteine and the closing phenylalanine or tryptophan. A D gene is named only where the DNA matches it firmly. A clone size is listed for some rows: how often the clone was seen (once, few, many), or a class if it is expanded.

>.|TRBJ2-7|.|TRBV6-1
CASRREGQAPYEQYF
TGTGCCAGCAGGAGGGAGGGACAGGCACCCTACGAGCAGTACTTC
>once|TRBJ2-1|TRBD1|TRBV30
CAWVQTGEAEQFF
TGTGCCTGGGTCCAGACAGGGGAAGCGGAGCAGTTCTTC
>few|TRBJ1-1|TRBD1|TRBV7-2
CASSLADRDAAEAFF
TGTGCCAGCAGCTTAGCCGACAGGGACGCGGCTGAAGCTTTCTTT
>.|TRBJ1-1|.|TRBV27
CASSLNAMNTEAFF
TGTGCCAGCAGTCTAAACGCCATGAACACTGAAGCTTTCTTT
>.|TRBJ1-3|.|TRBV6-1
CASREQGRSGNTIYF
TGTGCCAGCAGAGAACAGGGCCGCTCTGGAAACACCATATATTTT
>.|TRBJ2-5|.|TRBV11-2
CASSPSLRGDKETQYF
TGTGCCAGCAGTCCCTCACTAAGGGGAGACAAAGAGACCCAGTACTTC
>.|TRBJ1-3|.|TRBV25-1
CASSEEVSSGNTIYF
TGTGCCAGCAGTGAGGAAGTTTCCTCTGGAAACACCATATATTTT
>.|TRBJ2-1|.|TRBV19
CASSLEGLGDNEQFF
TGTGCCAGTAGTTTAGAGGGTTTAGGGGACAATGAGCAGTTCTTC
>.|TRBJ1-5|.|TRBV5-6
CASSSHRSRVAQHF
TGTGCCAGCAGCTCGCACCGGTCGAGGGTTGCCCAGCATTTT
>.|TRBJ2-7|.|TRBV25-1
CASSLYSEQYF
TGTGCCAGCAGTTTGTATAGCGAGCAGTACTTC
>.|TRBJ2-1|TRBD2|TRBV5-1
CASSSTSGANNEQFF
TGCGCCAGCAGCTCAACTAGCGGGGCCAACAATGAGCAGTTCTTC
>.|TRBJ2-7|.|TRBV5-1
CASSFQVGYEQYF
TGCGCCAGCAGCTTCCAGGTTGGCTACGAGCAGTACTTC
>once|TRBJ2-2|.|TRBV30
CAWSVAGKNTGELFF
TGTGCCTGGAGTGTAGCGGGCAAGAACACCGGGGAGCTGTTTTTT
>.|TRBJ2-4|.|TRBV9
CASSVVGRRVAKNIQYF
TGTGCCAGCAGCGTAGTGGGGCGGAGAGTAGCCAAAAACATTCAGTACTTC
>.|TRBJ2-3|TRBD2|TRBV7-2
CASRIAGGLNTQYF
TGTGCCAGCAGAATAGCGGGGGGGCTGAATACGCAGTATTTT
>.|TRBJ1-1|.|TRBV19
CATEVSTEAFF
TGTGCCACCGAAGTTAGCACTGAAGCTTTCTTT
>.|TRBJ2-1|.|TRBV29-1
CSARERQEYNEQFF
TGCAGCGCACGGGAACGTCAGGAATACAATGAGCAGTTCTTC
>.|TRBJ1-5|TRBD1|TRBV6-5
CASSRQGFGNQPQHF
TGTGCCAGCAGTAGACAGGGTTTTGGCAATCAGCCCCAGCATTTT
>.|TRBJ1-3|.|TRBV6-5
CASGPSGNTIYF
TGTGCCAGCGGCCCCTCTGGAAACACCATATATTTT
>.|TRBJ2-7|.|TRBV5-1
CASSLDGDEQYF
TGCGCCAGCAGCTTGGACGGCGACGAGCAGTACTTC
>.|TRBJ2-7|TRBD2|TRBV5-1
CASSLSSGGPGTYEQYF
TGCGCCAGCAGCTTGTCTAGCGGGGGCCCGGGTACCTACGAGCAGTACTTC
>.|TRBJ2-6|.|TRBV5-4
CASRPESGANVLTF
TGTGCCAGCAGACCCGAGTCTGGGGCCAACGTCCTGACTTTC
>few|TRBJ1-2|TRBD1|TRBV5-6
CASSPSDRNYGYTF
TGTGCCAGCAGCCCCTCGGACAGGAACTATGGCTACACCTTC
>once|TRBJ1-4|.|TRBV2
CASEGGYEKLFF
TGTGCCAGCGAGGGGGGTTATGAAAAACTGTTTTTT
>.|TRBJ2-1|.|TRBV5-1
CASSSQGSGIVGNEQFF
TGCGCCAGCAGCTCACAGGGATCGGGCATTGTGGGCAATGAGCAGTTCTTC
>.|TRBJ2-3|TRBD2|TRBV6-6
CASSLAGGPTDTQYF
TGTGCCAGCAGTCTAGCGGGGGGACCCACGGATACGCAGTATTTT
>.|TRBJ1-2|TRBD1|TRBV28
CASSLPPTGQGNGYTF
TGTGCCAGCAGTTTACCGCCTACGGGACAGGGCAATGGCTACACCTTC
>.|TRBJ2-5|TRBD2|TRBV7-2
CASSLGAGGPSRPQETQYF
TGTGCCAGCAGCTTAGGGGCGGGGGGGCCGAGTAGGCCCCAGGAGACCCAGTACTTC
>.|TRBJ2-5|TRBD1|TRBV5-1
CASSLKQGAQETQYF
TGCGCCAGCAGCTTAAAACAGGGGGCTCAAGAGACCCAGTACTTC
>.|TRBJ1-6|.|TRBV7-2
CASSSTTYMGSPLHF
TGTGCCAGCAGCTCAACAACCTATATGGGGTCACCCCTCCACTTT
>.|TRBJ1-6|.|TRBV27
CASSLGGNNSPLHF
TGTGCCAGCAGTTTGGGGGGGAATAATTCACCCCTCCACTTT
>.|TRBJ1-1|.|TRBV5-1
CASSLAAGIRMNTEAFF
TGCGCCAGCAGCTTGGCGGCCGGGATAAGAATGAACACTGAAGCTTTCTTT
>medium-sized|TRBJ2-7|.|TRBV9
CASSPRAGTIGEQYF
TGTGCCAGCAGCCCGCGGGCCGGTACAATTGGTGAGCAGTACTTC
>.|TRBJ2-7|TRBD1|TRBV6-5
CASSSGTGGSYEQYF
TGTGCCAGCAGTAGTGGGACAGGGGGCAGTTACGAGCAGTACTTC
>.|TRBJ1-2|.|TRBV5-1
CASSREVRYGYTF
TGCGCCAGCAGCCGGGAGGTTCGGTATGGCTACACCTTC
>once|TRBJ1-4|.|TRBV2
CASRGQPNEKLFF
TGTGCCAGCAGAGGTCAGCCTAATGAAAAACTGTTTTTT
>.|TRBJ2-5|.|TRBV11-2
CASRTQGGTQYF
TGTGCCAGCAGAACCCAGGGTGGGACCCAGTACTTC
>.|TRBJ2-5|.|TRBV11-1
CASSSELQETQYF
TGTGCCAGCAGTTCGGAACTCCAAGAGACCCAGTACTTC
>.|TRBJ2-5|.|TRBV19
CATGLSGGQETQYF
TGTGCCACCGGACTCAGCGGTGGACAAGAGACCCAGTACTTC
>.|TRBJ1-3|.|TRBV2
CASSAGGAGNTIYF
TGTGCCAGCAGTGCAGGTGGAGCGGGAAACACCATATATTTT
>.|TRBJ2-3|TRBD1|TRBV5-1
CASSGGQGWDTQYF
TGCGCCAGCAGCGGCGGACAGGGGTGGGATACGCAGTATTTT
>once|TRBJ2-3|TRBD2|TRBV5-1
CASSPQLAGGTISTDTQYF
TGCGCCAGCAGCCCACAGCTAGCGGGGGGCACCATAAGCACAGATACGCAGTATTTT
>.|TRBJ1-1|.|TRBV6-5
CASSYGSMNTEAFF
TGTGCCAGCAGTTACGGTTCAATGAACACTGAAGCTTTCTTT
>.|TRBJ2-3|.|TRBV5-1
CASSKGRQSTDTQYF
TGCGCCAGCAGTAAGGGGAGACAGAGCACAGATACGCAGTATTTT
>.|TRBJ1-1|.|TRBV15
CATSRALRQPNTEAFF
TGTGCCACCAGCAGAGCCTTGAGACAGCCTAACACTGAAGCTTTCTTT
>.|TRBJ1-2|TRBD1|TRBV27
CASSSRQGGSYYGYTF
TGTGCCAGCAGTTCTCGGCAGGGGGGCTCCTACTATGGCTACACCTTC
>.|TRBJ1-5|.|TRBV5-6
CASSSGQGFFQPQHF
TGTGCCAGCAGCTCGGGCCAGGGGTTTTTTCAGCCCCAGCATTTT
>.|TRBJ2-3|.|TRBV9
CASSVLASTDTQYF
TGTGCCAGCAGCGTACTAGCGAGCACAGATACGCAGTATTTT
>.|TRBJ1-5|TRBD1|TRBV7-2
CASSLDRGSNQPQHF
TGTGCCAGCAGCTTAGACAGGGGAAGCAATCAGCCCCAGCATTTT
>.|TRBJ1-5|TRBD1|TRBV19
CASNLQGALQPQHF
TGTGCCAGTAACCTGCAGGGGGCTCTTCAGCCCCAGCATTTT
>.|TRBJ2-3|TRBD1|TRBV5-6
CASSPGTGGTDTQYF
TGTGCCAGCAGTCCCGGGACAGGGGGCACAGATACGCAGTATTTT
>.|TRBJ1-6|.|TRBV27
CASSLSGRNNSPLHF
TGTGCCAGCAGTTTATCGGGACGGAATAATTCACCCCTCCACTTT